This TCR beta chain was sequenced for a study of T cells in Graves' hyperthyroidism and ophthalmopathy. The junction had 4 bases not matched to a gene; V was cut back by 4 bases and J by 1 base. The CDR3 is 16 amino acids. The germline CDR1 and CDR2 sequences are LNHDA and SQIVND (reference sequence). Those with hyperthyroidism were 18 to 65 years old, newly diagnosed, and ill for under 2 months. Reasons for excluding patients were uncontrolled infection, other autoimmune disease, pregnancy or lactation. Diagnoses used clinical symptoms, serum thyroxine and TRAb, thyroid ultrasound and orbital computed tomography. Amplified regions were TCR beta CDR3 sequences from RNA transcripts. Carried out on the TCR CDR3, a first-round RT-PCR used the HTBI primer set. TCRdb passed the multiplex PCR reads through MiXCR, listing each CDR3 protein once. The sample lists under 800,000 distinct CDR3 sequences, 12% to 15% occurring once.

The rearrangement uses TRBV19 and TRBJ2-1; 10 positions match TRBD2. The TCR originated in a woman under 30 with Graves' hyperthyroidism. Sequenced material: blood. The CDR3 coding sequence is TGTGCCAGTAGTACTAGCGGGGGAGGGTCCTACAATGAGCAGTTCTTC. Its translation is CASSTSGGGSYNEQFF.